This T cell receptor beta chain was observed in a study of shared clonotypes between healthy human individuals. Study context: Every donor yielded three CD4 naive, three CD4 memory, two CD8 naive and one CD8 memory plate.

There are 12 residues in the CDR3. In germline, CDR1 is MNHNS, CDR2 SASEGT. Between the trimmed V and J ends, which lost 6 bases and 8 bases, there was a span of 13 bases. Measured with immunoSEQ multiplex PCR; TCRdb has only the in-frame clones, and not every one. The sample yields more than 2,000,000 clones, around nine tenths seen once. The chain has TRBV6-1 and TRBJ1-2; D remains ambiguous. Sequencing was performed on naive CD4+ T cells sorted from blood. The subset denotes: CD45RA+ positively selected. This TCR was sampled from a young man in good health. CDR3 DNA sequence: TGTGCCAGCAGGATAGGGTCTATAGGCTACACCTTC. Its protein is CASRIGSIGYTF.